This T cell receptor beta chain was documented in a study of T cell changes during pregnancy in multiple sclerosis. V dropped 0 bases and J dropped 5 bases, with 13 bases sitting between them. CDR1 is LGHNT, CDR2 FRNRAP, per germline. The CDR3 contains 16 residues. Method: immunoSEQ multiplex PCR; TCRdb's copy keeps in-frame clones and lacks some. The sample lists 49,000 or so clones; about 90% were seen once. The receptor was derived from a female donor in good health, enrolled as a control in a pregnancy study. The rearrangement joins TRBV12-5 to TRBJ1-4, with D perhaps matching TRBD1 (5 bases). Source: CD4+ T cells from peripheral blood mononuclear cells, taken in the second trimester of pregnancy. In nucleotides, the CDR3 is TGTGCTAGTGGTTTGGTATTAGGGGCAGGGAATGAAAAACTGTTTTTT. Encoded protein: CASGLVLGAGNEKLFF.